This T cell receptor beta chain originates from a study of T cell repertoires in cytomegalovirus infection. Study at large: Public TCR beta signatures were indicative of both CMV infection and a matching HLA type.

Trimming took 4 bases from V and 1 from J, leaving 14 bases between them. The germline V gene encodes CDR1 MGHDK and CDR2 SYGVNS. The CDR3 consists of 15 residues. Findings and limits, study-wide: Across the ex vivo response, the dominant clonotypes were HLA-C-restricted CMV-specific TCR beta clonotypes. Using cumulative public TCR beta family frequency, the authors identified those who carried CMV together with the relevant HLA.

TCRdb re-derived calls from the reads in MiXCR, one entry per CDR3 protein. The profile shows 740,000 or so distinct CDR3 sequences, roughly 35% of them singletons. Regarding this clonotype: Its specificity is not known.

This chain connects TRBV25-1 to TRBJ2-7; a weak D match, TRBD1 (5 bases). The source is a human donor in good health (CMV status not recorded). Some clones in this sample may be carry-over from other donors' samples. What was sequenced was PBMCs. CDR3 sequence (DNA): TGTGCCAGCAGTGGCCTGAGGCCAGGGTCCTACGAGCAGTACTTC. Its translation: CASSGLRPGSYEQYF.